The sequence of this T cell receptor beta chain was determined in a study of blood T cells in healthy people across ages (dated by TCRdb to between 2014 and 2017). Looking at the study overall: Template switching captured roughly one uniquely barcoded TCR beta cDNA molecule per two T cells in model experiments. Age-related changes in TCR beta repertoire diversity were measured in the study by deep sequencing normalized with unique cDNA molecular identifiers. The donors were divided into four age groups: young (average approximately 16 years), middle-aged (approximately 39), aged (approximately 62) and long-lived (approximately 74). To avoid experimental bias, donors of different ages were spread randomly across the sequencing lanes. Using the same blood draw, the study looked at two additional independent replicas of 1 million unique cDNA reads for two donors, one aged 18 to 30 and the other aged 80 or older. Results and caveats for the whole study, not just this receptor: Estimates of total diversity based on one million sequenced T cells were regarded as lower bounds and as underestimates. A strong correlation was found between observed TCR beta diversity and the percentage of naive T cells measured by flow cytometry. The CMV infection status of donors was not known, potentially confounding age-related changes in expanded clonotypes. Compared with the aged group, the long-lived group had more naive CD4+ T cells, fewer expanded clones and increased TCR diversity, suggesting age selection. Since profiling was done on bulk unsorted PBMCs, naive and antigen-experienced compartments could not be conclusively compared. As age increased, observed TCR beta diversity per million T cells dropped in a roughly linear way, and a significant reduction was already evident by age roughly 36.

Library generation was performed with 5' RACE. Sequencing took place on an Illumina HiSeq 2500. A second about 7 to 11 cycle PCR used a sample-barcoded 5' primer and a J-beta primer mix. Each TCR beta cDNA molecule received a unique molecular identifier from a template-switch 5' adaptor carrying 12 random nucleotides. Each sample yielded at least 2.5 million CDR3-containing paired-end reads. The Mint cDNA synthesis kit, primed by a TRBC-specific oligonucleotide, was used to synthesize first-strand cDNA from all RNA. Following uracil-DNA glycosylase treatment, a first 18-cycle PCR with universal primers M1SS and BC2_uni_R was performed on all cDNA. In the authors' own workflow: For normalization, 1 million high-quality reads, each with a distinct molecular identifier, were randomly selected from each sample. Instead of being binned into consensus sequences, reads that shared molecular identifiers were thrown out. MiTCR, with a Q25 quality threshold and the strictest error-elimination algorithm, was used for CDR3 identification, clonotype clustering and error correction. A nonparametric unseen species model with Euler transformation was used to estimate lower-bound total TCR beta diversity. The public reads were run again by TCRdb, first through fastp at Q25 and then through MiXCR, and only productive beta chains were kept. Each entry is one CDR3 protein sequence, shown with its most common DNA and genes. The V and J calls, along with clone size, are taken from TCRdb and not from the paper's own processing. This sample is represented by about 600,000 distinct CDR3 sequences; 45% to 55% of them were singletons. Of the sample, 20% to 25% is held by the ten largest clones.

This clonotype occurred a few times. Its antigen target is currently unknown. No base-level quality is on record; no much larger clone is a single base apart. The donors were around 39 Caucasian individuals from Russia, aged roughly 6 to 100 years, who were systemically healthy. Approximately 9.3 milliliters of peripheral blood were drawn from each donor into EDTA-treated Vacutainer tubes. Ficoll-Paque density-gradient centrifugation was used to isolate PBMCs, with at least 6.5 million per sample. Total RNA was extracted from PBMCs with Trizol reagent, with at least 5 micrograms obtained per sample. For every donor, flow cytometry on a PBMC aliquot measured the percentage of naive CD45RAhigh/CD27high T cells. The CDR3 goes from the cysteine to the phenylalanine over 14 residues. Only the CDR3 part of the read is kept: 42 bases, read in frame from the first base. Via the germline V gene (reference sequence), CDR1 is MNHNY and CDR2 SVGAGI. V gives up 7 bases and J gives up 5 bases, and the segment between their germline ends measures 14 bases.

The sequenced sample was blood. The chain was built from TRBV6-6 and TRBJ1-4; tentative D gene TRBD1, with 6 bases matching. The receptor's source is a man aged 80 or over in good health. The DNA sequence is TGTGCCAGCAACCCGGGGACATCGAATGAAAAACTGTTTTTT. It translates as CASNPGTSNEKLFF.